Each of the 12 T cell receptor beta chains below was sequenced from the same sample in a study of blood T cells in healthy people across ages. Alongside a J-beta primer mix, a sample-barcoded 5' primer served in a second PCR lasting roughly 7 to 11 cycles. Each CDR3 protein gets one entry after TCRdb re-called the 5' RACE reads with MiXCR. The repertoire consists of roughly 1,500,000 distinct CDR3 sequences, with about 31% occurring once and the leading ten covering about 10%. Material: blood. All receptors derive from a woman in her twenties or thirties in good health.

V is TRBV2 and J is TRBJ2-2, with D possibly TRBD1 on 6 matching bases. V lost 6 bases and J 7 bases, leaving 9 bases between the germline ends. The CDR3 extends over 12 amino acids. Germline lookup yields CDR1 SNHLY and CDR2 FYNNEI. CDR3 region: CASSETGGELFF. As DNA, the CDR3 is TGTGCCAGCAGCGAGACAGGCGGGGAGCTGTTTTTT.

A few counts support this clonotype. At one end, the junction sequence differs from germline, possibly due to a read error. This chain connects TRBV4-1 to TRBJ1-1, with 8 bases aligning to TRBD1. In germline, CDR1 is MGHRA, CDR2 YSYEKL. The CDR3 covers 15 residues. This CDR3 reads CTSSQAGTGNTEAFF. DNA of the CDR3: TGCACCAGCAGCCAAGCCGGGACAGGGAACACTGAAGCTTTCTTT.

The chain couples TRBV11-2 to TRBJ2-5; D not certain. V was pared by 2 bases and J by 2 bases, with 18 bases between. Germline CDR1 SGHAT, CDR2 FQNNGV. The CDR3 extends over 17 amino acids. The CDR3 bases are TGTGCCAGCAGCTTACTGAACATGGGGAAGAAACAAGAGACCCAGTACTTC. Its protein product is CASSLLNMGKKQETQYF.

The CDR3 reads CASSYQGHPPYEQYF. The CDR3 DNA reads as TGTGCCAGCAGTTACCAGGGACATCCACCCTACGAGCAGTACTTC. The rearrangement uses TRBV6-2 or TRBV6-3 and TRBJ2-7; TRBD1 is a possible D gene (6 bases). Per germline, CDR1 MNHEY and CDR2 SVGEGT. The ends were cut back, 2 bases at V and 2 bases at J, with 13 bases in the middle. The CDR3 has 15 amino acids.

This clonotype was detected only a few times. The chain is built from TRBV20-1 and TRBJ2-3, with TRBD2 identical over 8 bases. V shed 7 bases, J shed 2 bases, and the junction held 5 bases outside the gene matches. Germline lookup yields CDR1 DFQATT and CDR2 SNEGSKA (reference sequence). This CDR3 comprises 13 residues. CDR3 coding DNA: TGCAGTGGAAAGCGGGGGTCCACAGATACGCAGTATTTT. This encodes CSGKRGSTDTQYF.

The chain employs TRBV20-1 and TRBJ2-1; 9 nucleotides agree with TRBD2. V shed 3 bases and J 4 bases; nucleotides not matched to a gene: 13. The CDR3 sequence is 17 residues long. Germline V gene sequence: CDR1 DFQATT, CDR2 SNEGSKA (reference sequence). The CDR3 DNA sequence: TGCAGTGCTAGTCTACTTGCGGGGGGGCTTAGTTACAATGAGCAGTTCTTC. Translated: CSASLLAGGLSYNEQFF.

The chain couples TRBV20-1 to TRBJ2-7; TRBD2 matches at 13 bases. Germline lookup yields CDR1 DFQATT and CDR2 SNEGSKA (reference sequence). The CDR3 is made up of 15 amino acids. The CDR3: CSAAGLAGVYNEQYF. The CDR3 bases are TGCAGCGCAGCAGGACTAGCGGGAGTCTACAATGAGCAGTACTTC.

This rearrangement joins TRBV28 to TRBJ1-4, with TRBD1 identical over 9 bases. CDR3 size: 17 residues. The germline V gene encodes CDR1 MDHEN and CDR2 SYDVKM. Germline trimming cut 6 bases from V and 8 bases from J; bases unmatched to any gene: 16. CDR3 region: CASSRWGQGRGREKLFF. CDR3 DNA sequence: TGTGCCAGCAGCCGTTGGGGACAGGGAAGGGGAAGGGAAAAACTGTTTTTT.

The gene calls are TRBV30 and TRBJ1-5; D is possibly TRBD1 (5 bases). The length of the CDR3 is 21 residues. V lost 4 bases and J 2 bases, leaving 33 bases between the germline ends. CDR1 is GTSNPN and CDR2 is SVGIG in the germline V gene (reference sequence). CDR3 sequence: CAWILRTCYPLYKVGNQPQHF. The CDR3 nucleotides read TGTGCCTGGATTCTGCGGACATGTTATCCGCTTTATAAGGTTGGCAATCAGCCCCAGCATTTT.

This clonotype showed up just once. The J gene is TRBJ2-4, the V gene TRBV20-1; no definite D call. The end of the DNA aligns better with TRBJ2-7, so the J call may be wrong. From germline, CDR1 is DFQATT and CDR2 SNEGSKA (reference sequence). This CDR3 has 13 residues. This chain's CDR3 is CSAPIWTADEQYF. CDR3 nucleotide sequence: TGCAGTGCTCCCATCTGGACGGCGGACGAGCAGTACTTC.

The V gene is TRBV7-9, the J gene TRBJ2-1; D might be TRBD2 (5 bases). Germline-derived CDR1 and CDR2 are SEHNR and FQNEAQ (reference sequence). Between the trimmed V and J ends, which lost 4 bases and 4 bases, there was a span of 14 bases. This CDR3 spans 15 amino acids. The CDR3 region is CASSYLEGKYNEQFF. For the CDR3, the DNA is TGTGCCAGCAGCTACCTAGAGGGCAAGTACAATGAGCAGTTCTTC. Together with reference TRBV7-9 and TRBJ2-1, the CDR3 gives the full variable domain: DTGVSQNPRHKITKRGQNVTFRCDPISEHNRLYWYRQTLGQGPEFLTYFQNEAQLEKSRLLSDRFSAERPKGSFSTLEIQRTEQGDSAMYLCASSYLEGKYNEQFFGPGTRLTVL.

The rearrangement joins TRBV27 to TRBJ2-7, with 8 bases lining up with TRBD1. Per germline, CDR1 MNHEY and CDR2 SMNVEV (reference sequence). The CDR3 loop spans 17 amino acids. V was clipped by 6 bases and J by 0 bases; unmatched bases: 13. The CDR3 loop is CASRGYGRDRSSYEQYF. CDR3 bases: TGTGCCAGCAGGGGTTACGGGCGGGACAGGAGCTCCTACGAGCAGTACTTC.